Sequencing of this TCR beta chain was carried out in a study of blood T cell repertoires in COVID-19. Across the study: Collection of acute and convalescent COVID-19 samples took place in the United States, Italy and Spain. The cDNA or gDNA used as material had been derived from T cells, B-cell-depleted T cells, or PBMCs.

In the original processing: Amplified reference gene primers provided the basis for estimating nucleated cell counts. The table came from immunoSEQ multiplex PCR; TCRdb's copy has only in-frame clones and leaves some out. That table furnishes V, J and clone size, whereas the DNA furnished D and trimming. The sample contains 160,000 or so clones, approximately 80% of which appear only once. Germline V gene lookup returns CDR1 SGHRS and CDR2 YFSETQ. This CDR3 has 13 residues. Deletions cut 0 bases from V and 6 bases from J, with 9 bases between. The source material was peripheral blood. The chain couples TRBV5-1 to TRBJ1-1, with D perhaps TRBD1 (6 bases). The sequence derives from a man between 60 and 70 years old with acute or convalescent COVID-19. CDR3 in amino acids: CASSLGQASEAFF. The CDR3 nucleotides are TGCGCCAGCAGCTTGGGACAGGCCTCTGAAGCTTTCTTT.